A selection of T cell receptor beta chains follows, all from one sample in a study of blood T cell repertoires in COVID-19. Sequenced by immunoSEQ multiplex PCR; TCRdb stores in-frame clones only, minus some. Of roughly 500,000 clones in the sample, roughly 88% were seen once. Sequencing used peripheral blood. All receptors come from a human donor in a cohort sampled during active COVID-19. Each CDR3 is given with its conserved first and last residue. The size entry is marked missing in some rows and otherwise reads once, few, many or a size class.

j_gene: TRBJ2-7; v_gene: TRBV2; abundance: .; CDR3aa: CASSPTSGREQYF
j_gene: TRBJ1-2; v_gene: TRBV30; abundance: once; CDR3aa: CAWTPDRDYGYTF
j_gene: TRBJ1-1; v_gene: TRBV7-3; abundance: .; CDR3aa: CASSPRQGPINTEAFF
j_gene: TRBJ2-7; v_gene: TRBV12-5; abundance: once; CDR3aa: CASAYSDSYEQYF
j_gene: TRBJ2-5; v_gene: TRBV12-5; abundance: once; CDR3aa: CASGFGDRRLETQYF
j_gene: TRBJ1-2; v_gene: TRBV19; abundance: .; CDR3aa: CASTSAGAHGYTF
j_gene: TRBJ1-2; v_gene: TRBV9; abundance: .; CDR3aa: CASSLGTGANYGYTF
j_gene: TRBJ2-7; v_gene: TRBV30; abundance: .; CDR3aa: CAWSPTSVSYEQYF
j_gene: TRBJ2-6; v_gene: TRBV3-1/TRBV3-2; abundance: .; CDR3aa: CASSQPPSGGANVLTF
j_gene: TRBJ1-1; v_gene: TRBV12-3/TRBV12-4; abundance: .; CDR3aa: CASSTGGDTEAFF
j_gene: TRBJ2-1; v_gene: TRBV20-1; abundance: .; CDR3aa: CSASASGSYNEQFF
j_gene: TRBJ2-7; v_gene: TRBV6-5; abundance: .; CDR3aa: CASSRRAWGVYEQYF
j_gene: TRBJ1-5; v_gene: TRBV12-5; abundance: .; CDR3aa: CASGLGGFSNQPQHF
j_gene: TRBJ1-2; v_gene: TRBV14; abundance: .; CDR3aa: CASSRTGVNGYTF
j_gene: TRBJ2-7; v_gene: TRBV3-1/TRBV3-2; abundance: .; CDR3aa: CASSQDRGLALKGYEQYF
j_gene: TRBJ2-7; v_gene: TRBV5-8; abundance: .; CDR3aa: CASEAGARYEQYF
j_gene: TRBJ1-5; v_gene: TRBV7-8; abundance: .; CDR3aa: CASSLGTPNQPQHF
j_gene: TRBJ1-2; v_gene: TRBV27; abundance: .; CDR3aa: CASRKEATGGVGYTF
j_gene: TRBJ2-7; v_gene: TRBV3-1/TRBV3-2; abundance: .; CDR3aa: CASSRFGRTPPYEQYF
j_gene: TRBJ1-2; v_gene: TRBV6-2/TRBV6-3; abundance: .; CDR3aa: CASSTLQFTNYGYTF
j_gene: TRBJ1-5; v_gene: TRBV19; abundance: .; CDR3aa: CASSITGGNQPQHF
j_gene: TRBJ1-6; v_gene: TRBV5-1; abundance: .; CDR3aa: CASSLGTENSPLHF
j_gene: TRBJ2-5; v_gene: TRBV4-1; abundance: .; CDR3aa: CASSQDDSGETQYF
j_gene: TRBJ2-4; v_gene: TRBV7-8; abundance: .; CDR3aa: CASSPGGGRGKNIQYF
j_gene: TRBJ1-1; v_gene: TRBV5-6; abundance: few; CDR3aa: CASSYDRGRTEAFF
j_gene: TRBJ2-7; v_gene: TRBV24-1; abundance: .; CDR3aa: CATSDPSRQGSYEQYF
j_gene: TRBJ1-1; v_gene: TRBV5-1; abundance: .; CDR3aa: CASSSPEGTLDREAFF
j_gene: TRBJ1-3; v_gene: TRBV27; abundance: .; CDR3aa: CASSSGGAGNTIYF
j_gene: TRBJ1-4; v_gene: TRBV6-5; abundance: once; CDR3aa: CASSYSTGATNEKLFF
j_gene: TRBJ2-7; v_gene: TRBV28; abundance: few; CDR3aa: CASSLRAYRGAYEQYF
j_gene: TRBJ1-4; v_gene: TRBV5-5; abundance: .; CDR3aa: CASSLFRGGDEKLFF
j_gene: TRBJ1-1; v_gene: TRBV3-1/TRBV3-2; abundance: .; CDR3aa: CASSQTRTEAFF
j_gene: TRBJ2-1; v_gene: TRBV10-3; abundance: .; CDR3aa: CAARAGTGLNEQFF
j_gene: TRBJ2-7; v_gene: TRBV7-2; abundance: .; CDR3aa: CASSLSSGSQTYEQYF
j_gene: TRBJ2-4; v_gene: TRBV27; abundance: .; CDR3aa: CASSSPPTGNIQYF
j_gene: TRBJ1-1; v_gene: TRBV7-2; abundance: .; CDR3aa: CASSPATGDPEAFF
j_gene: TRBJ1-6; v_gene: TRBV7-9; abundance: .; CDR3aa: CASSLRRHPGESPLHF
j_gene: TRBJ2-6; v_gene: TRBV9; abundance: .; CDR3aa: CASSRDRAGANVLTF
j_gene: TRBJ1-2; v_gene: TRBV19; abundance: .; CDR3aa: CASSIEGAGGRLPYGYTF